One TCR beta chain is described in this entry. Its antigen is unidentified. V was trimmed by 5 bases and J by 8 bases, leaving 10 bases between them. The CDR3 contains 12 residues. Germline lookup yields CDR1 SGHTA and CDR2 FQGNSA. This sample stems from a study of Graves' ophthalmopathy and Graves' hyperthyroidism. Study outcomes and limitations: In predicting ophthalmopathy progression, the model reached 70% to 71% sensitivity and 72% to 80% specificity.

Amplified TCR beta CDR3 regions were obtained using RNA transcripts as template. First-round RT-PCR relied on HTBI primers, and a second-round multiplex PCR came next. TCRdb reprocessed the multiplex PCR reads with MiXCR, giving one entry per CDR3 protein. The sample lists around 600,000 distinct CDR3 sequences, over 40% occurring once. A duration under 3 months, NOSPECS ≥4, CAS ≥3 and moderate-to-severe activity characterized the donors with ophthalmopathy. Clinicians made diagnoses from clinical symptoms, serum thyroxine, TRAb, thyroid ultrasound and orbital computed tomography. The TCR originated in an adult man with Graves' ophthalmopathy. The chain recombines TRBV7-2 with TRBJ1-3; D unresolved. The sample taken for sequencing was peripheral blood. The CDR3 DNA follows: TGTGCCAGCAGCCTCGCCTTCGACACCATATATTTT. This sequence encodes CASSLAFDTIYF.